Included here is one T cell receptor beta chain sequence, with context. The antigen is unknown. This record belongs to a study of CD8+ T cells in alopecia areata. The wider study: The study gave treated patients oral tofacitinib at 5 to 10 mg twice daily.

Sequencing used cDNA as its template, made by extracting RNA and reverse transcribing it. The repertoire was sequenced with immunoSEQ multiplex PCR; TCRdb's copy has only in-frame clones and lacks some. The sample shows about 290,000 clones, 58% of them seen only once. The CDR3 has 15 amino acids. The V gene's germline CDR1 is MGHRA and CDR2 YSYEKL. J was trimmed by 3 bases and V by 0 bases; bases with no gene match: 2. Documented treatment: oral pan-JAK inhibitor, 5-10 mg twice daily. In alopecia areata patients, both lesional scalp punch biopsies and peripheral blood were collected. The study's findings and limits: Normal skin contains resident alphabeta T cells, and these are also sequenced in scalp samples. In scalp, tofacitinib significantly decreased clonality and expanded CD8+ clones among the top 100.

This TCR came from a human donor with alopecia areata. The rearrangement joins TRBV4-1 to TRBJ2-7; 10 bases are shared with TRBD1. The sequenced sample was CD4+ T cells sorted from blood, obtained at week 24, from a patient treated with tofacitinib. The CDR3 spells CASSQEDRGGYEQYF. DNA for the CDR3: TGCGCCAGCAGCCAAGAGGACAGGGGGGGCTACGAGCAGTACTTC.